This T cell receptor beta chain is drawn from a study of OX40 agonist ivuxolimab in advanced cancers. For the wider study: Ivuxolimab was a fully human IgG2 agonistic monoclonal antibody targeting the costimulatory receptor OX40 (CD134). Intravenous ivuxolimab was administered to patients every 2 weeks at six dose levels: 0.01, 0.1, 0.3, 1.5, 3 and 10 mg/kg. Of the 50 to 55 patients in dose escalation, around 20 had hepatocellular carcinoma, about 15 had melanoma, 9 had renal cell carcinoma and 9 had head and neck cancer. In the dose-escalation cohort, 65% to 85% of patients were male, and the mean age was roughly 56 years with a range of roughly 20 to 80. Prior anti-PD-1, anti-PD-L1 or anti-CTLA-4 therapy was permitted, and about 40% of dose-escalation patients had received checkpoint inhibitors. Partial responses occurred in three dose-escalation patients: two with cutaneous melanoma and one with hepatocellular carcinoma. The purpose of peripheral TCRbeta sequencing was to test whether ivuxolimab changed TCR sequence diversity and led to clonal T-cell expansion. The monotherapy dose-escalation portion (N of about 47 patients) of the phase I ivuxolimab trial is reported in the paper.

Study-wide conclusions, independent of this receptor: At doses from 0.1 to 3.0 mg/kg, clonal expansion was seen in both CD4+ and CD8+ blood T cells between baseline and week 6. Low levels of normalized T-cell clonal expansion were also seen in some nonresponding patients. Partial responders in the 0.1-3.0 mg/kg groups had among the lowest normalized peripheral clonal expansion, especially among CD8+ T cells. Which antigens the clonally expanded peripheral T cells were specific for was not determined. After ivuxolimab, expanded clones were on average more numerous among CD8+ T cells than among CD4+ T cells.

The trial excluded patients who had a history of autoimmune disease or were on systemic immunosuppression. Peripheral blood for TCR sequencing was drawn from every dose cohort at baseline, at cycle 4 day 1 and at cycle 7 day 1. The samples were drawn from a first-in-human, open-label, multicenter phase I dose-escalation trial of ivuxolimab. Adults with locally advanced or metastatic melanoma, renal cell carcinoma, hepatocellular carcinoma or head and neck squamous cell carcinoma were enrolled in the trial. CD4+ and CD8+ T cells were sorted separately from peripheral blood before TCR sequencing. Worth noting for this clone: This receptor's antigen is unknown. One base away there is no much larger clone; base qualities are not given.

Cut back by 4 bases and 3 bases, the V and J ends lie 12 bases apart. Measured from the cysteine to the phenylalanine, the CDR3 is 14 residues long. CDR3 DNA is the only sequence kept; it has 42 bases, read in frame from the first base. CDR1 and CDR2, per the germline V gene (reference sequence), are LNHDA and SQIVND. To sequence the TCRbeta CDR3 region, genomic DNA was isolated from the sorted cells. The immunoSEQ Assay was used for sequencing of TCRbeta CDR3 regions. TCRdb limited this immuneACCESS table to in-frame rearrangements with V and J called. A share of clones is missing; checked studies link under half to unresolved V genes, and the rest is unexplained. The sample has tens of thousands of clones on record, roughly 92% of them singletons. The ten top clones hold 0.25% to 0.35% of the sample.

This TCR derives from an adult with an advanced solid tumor such as melanoma, head and neck, liver or kidney cancer. Source: CD4+ or CD8+ T cells sorted from blood, taken in a trial of the OX40 agonist ivuxolimab. Recombination linked TRBV19 to TRBJ1-1; the D gene is perhaps TRBD1, on 6 matching bases. The CDR3 reads as follows: CASSRPDRYTEAFF. The DNA sequence reads TGTGCCAGTAGTAGGCCCGACAGGTACACTGAAGCTTTCTTT.